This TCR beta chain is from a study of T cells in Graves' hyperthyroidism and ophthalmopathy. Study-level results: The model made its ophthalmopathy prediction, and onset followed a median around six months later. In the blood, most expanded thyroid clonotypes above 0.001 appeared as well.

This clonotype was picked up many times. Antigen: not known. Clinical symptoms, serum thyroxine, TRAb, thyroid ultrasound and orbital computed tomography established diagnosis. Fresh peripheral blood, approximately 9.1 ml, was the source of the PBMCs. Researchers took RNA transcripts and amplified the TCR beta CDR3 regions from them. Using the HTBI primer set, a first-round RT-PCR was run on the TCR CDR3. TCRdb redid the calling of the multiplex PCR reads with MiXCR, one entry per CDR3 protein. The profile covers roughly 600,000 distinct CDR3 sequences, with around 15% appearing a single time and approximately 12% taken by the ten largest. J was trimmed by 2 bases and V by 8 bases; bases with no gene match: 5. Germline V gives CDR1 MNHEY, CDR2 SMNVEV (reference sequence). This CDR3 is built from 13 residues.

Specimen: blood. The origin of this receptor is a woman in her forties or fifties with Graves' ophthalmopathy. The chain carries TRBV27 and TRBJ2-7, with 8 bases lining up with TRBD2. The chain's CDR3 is CASGGRPPYEQYF. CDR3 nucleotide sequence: TGTGCCAGCGGCGGGAGGCCCCCCTACGAGCAGTACTTC.